The clone carrying this TCR beta chain occurred once. The target antigen is unknown. CDR1 SGHVS and CDR2 FQNEAQ come from the germline V gene. This CDR3 is built from 15 residues. TCR beta cDNA libraries included unique molecular identifiers. TCRdb ran MiXCR on the PCR reads and lists one entry per CDR3 protein. The sample contains about 200,000 distinct CDR3 sequences, roughly 30% of which appear only once. This record comes from a study of post-analysis software for immune sequencing data. Findings of the study overall: About five TRBV segments (TRBV5-6, TRBV5-1 and TRBV20-1 among them) occurred more frequently in patients than in controls.

This TCR derives from a girl between 2 and 17 years old with multiple sclerosis. The chain uses TRBV7-8 and TRBJ2-5; 8 bases map to TRBD2. The end of the DNA is better explained by TRBJ2-7, so the J call may be wrong. Sequencing used blood. The CDR3 region has the DNA TGTGCCAGCAGCTTAGCTAGCGGGATGTTCTACGAGCAGTACTTC. As protein: CASSLASGMFYEQYF.